The sequence of this T cell receptor beta chain was determined in a study of neoadjuvant nivolumab and ipilimumab in lung cancer. Findings of the study overall: Pathologic regression was not significantly tied to TCR clonality.

To note about this clone: Its antigen is not identified. The sample carries other DNA sequences with the same CDR3.

Trimming stripped 11 bases from V and 2 bases from J, with 15 bases between. CDR3 length equals 13 residues. The germline gives CDR1 MNHEY, CDR2 SVGAGI. Here immunoSEQ multiplex PCR was the method, and the copy in TCRdb shows in-frame clones only, minus some. The sample contains roughly 28,000 clones, approximately 86% of which appear only once. The clonotype was recovered from an adult with non-small cell lung cancer. This sample comprised tumor tissue, obtained after neoadjuvant nivolumab, alone or with ipilimumab, at or shortly before surgery. The V call is TRBV6-5, the J call TRBJ1-1; D is perhaps TRBD1 (5 bases). CDR3 loop: CASRRGINTEAFF. In nucleotides, the CDR3 is TGTGCCTCAAGACGGGGGATAAACACTGAAGCTTTCTTT.